The clone carrying this TCR beta chain was counted only a few times. Its antigen is not known. The CDR3 loop spans 14 amino acids. Germline CDR1 is SGHRS and CDR2 is YFSETQ. Trimming removed 4 bases from V and 7 bases from J, with 17 bases in between. UMIs and a universal primer site were added when TCR cDNA was made by 5'RACE template switching. TCRdb used MiXCR to reprocess the 5' RACE reads, holding one entry per CDR3 protein. The sample contains about 340,000 distinct CDR3 sequences, almost 4% of which appear only once. The data are from a study of T cells after yellow fever vaccination. At the level of the study: When fractions had low cell numbers, they were prepared with SMART-Seq v4 Ultra Low Input.

General study results and limits: Overlap between CD4 and CD8 compartments was detected for a small share of clonotypes. Most primary-vaccination clones recurred post-booster (around 97% CD4, roughly 91% CD8).

The chain carries TRBV5-1 and TRBJ1-1, with D possibly TRBD1 on 6 matching bases. The receptor comes from a man aged 18 to 29 who received the YFV17D yellow fever vaccine. The sample consisted of PBMCs, taken 5 days after the yellow fever booster vaccination. CDR3 nucleotides: TGCGCCAGCAGCCCCGGGGGGGGGCAACGTGAAGCTTTCTTT. This codes for CASSPGGGQREAFF.